This T cell receptor (beta chain) was recovered during a study of radiation and T cells in renal cell carcinoma. Study-wide results and caveats: From baseline, blood top tumor clonotypes peaked at 2 weeks post-radiation.

The CDR3 contains 14 residues. Per germline, CDR1 SEHNR and CDR2 FQNEAQ (reference sequence). Trimming took 5 bases from V and 1 from J, leaving 12 bases between them. Time point denoted: blood 4 weeks post-SBRT, at nephrectomy. The treatment denotes: 15 Gy SBRT to primary tumor, nephrectomy 4 weeks later. Serial blood draws occurred at baseline and 2 and 4 weeks post-SBRT. Points on this clone: What it recognizes is unknown.

Some clones are missing from TCRdb's copy, which holds only in-frame ones; the method was immunoSEQ multiplex PCR. There are fewer than 85,000 clones in the sample; 80% to 90% occur only once, and about 5.8% lies in the top ten. The J gene is TRBJ2-7, the V gene TRBV7-9, with unresolved D. The TCR originated in a woman in her sixties or seventies with renal cell carcinoma. The specimen comprised blood, sampled from a patient whose treatment included radiotherapy and nephrectomy. This CDR3 reads CASSPHGTSYEQYF. The CDR3 DNA reads as TGTGCCAGCAGCCCCCACGGCACTTCCTACGAGCAGTACTTC.